The TCR beta chain under discussion was sequenced for a study of cytomegalovirus exposure and HLA in healthy donors. V shed 3 bases and J 5 bases; nucleotides not matched to a gene: 11. CDR3 length: 18 residues. CDR1 is LNHDA and CDR2 is SQIVND in the germline V gene (reference sequence). A remark on this clone: Its specificity is not known.

Overall study findings and caveats: Some V segments, including TRBV6-2 and TRBV6-3, were excluded as indistinguishable.

A multiplex PCR was run with 60 Vbeta primers and 13 Jbeta primers. How the authors handled the data: An analysis that came later counted 80 million or so unique TCR beta chains, approximately 11 million shared. Clones were sequenced by immunoSEQ multiplex PCR, and TCRdb holds only the in-frame ones, with some missing. V, J and clone size derive from that table, while D and trimming were established from the DNA sequence. Of approximately 150,000 clones in the sample, around 77% were seen once. The sequence was collected from a man aged 30-40 years in good health and CMV-seropositive. The sequenced sample was PBMCs. The chain couples TRBV19 to TRBJ2-2; TRBD2 aligns across 11 bases. The DNA for the CDR3 is TGTGCCAGTAGTATCCCGGATATAGCGGGGGGGCCTACCGGGGAGCTGTTTTTT. It codes for CASSIPDIAGGPTGELFF.